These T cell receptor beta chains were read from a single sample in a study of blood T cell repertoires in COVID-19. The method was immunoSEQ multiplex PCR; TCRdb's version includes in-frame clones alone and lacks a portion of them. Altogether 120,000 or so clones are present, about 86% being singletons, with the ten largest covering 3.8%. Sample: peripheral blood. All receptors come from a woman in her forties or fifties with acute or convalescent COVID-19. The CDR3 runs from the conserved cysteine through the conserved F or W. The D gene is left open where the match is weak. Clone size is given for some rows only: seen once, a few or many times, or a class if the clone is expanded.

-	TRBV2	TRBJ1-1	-	TGTGCCAGCAGGGGGGACACGGTTAACACTGAAGCTTTCTTT	CASRGDTVNTEAFF
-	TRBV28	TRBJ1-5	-	TGTGCCAGCAGTCCACGGAGAAGCAATCAGCCCCAGCATTTT	CASSPRRSNQPQHF
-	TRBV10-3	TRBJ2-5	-	TGTGCCATCAGTGAAACTAGAGGTCAAGAGACCCAGTACTTC	CAISETRGQETQYF
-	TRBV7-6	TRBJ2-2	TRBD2	TGTGCCAGCAGCTTGGGGCAGGGAGGGGTCGGGGAGCTGTTTTTT	CASSLGQGGVGELFF
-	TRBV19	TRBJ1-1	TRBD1	TGTGCCAGTAGTAGACAGGGAACCTGGAACACTGAAGCTTTCTTT	CASSRQGTWNTEAFF
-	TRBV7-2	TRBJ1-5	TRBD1	TGTGCCAGCAGCCCAGGGACAGAGATCAATCAGCCCCAGCATTTT	CASSPGTEINQPQHF
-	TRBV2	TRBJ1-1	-	TGTGCCAGCAGTGTAGGGGCCGGAACTGAAGCTTTCTTT	CASSVGAGTEAFF
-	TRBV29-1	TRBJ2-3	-	TGCAGCGTTCCGAGGGGGATTATCACAGATACGCAGTATTTT	CSVPRGIITDTQYF
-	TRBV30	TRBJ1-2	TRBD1	TGTGCCTGGAGTATGGACAGGGGAGGATATGGCTACACCTTC	CAWSMDRGGYGYTF
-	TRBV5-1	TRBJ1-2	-	TGCGCCAGCAGCTTACAGGATAATGGCTACACCTTC	CASSLQDNGYTF
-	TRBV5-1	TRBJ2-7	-	TGCGCCAGCAGCTTGGAAGCTAGCTCCTACGAGCAGTACTTC	CASSLEASSYEQYF
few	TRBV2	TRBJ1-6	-	TGTGCCAGCAGTATCACAGGCTATTATAATTCACCCCTCCACTTT	CASSITGYYNSPLHF
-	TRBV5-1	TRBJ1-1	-	TGCGCCAGCAGCAGACAGGACCACATGAACACTGAAGCTTTCTTT	CASSRQDHMNTEAFF
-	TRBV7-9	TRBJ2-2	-	TGTGCCAGCAGCCCGGAGACCGGGGAGCTGTTTTTT	CASSPETGELFF
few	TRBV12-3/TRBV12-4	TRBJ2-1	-	TGTGCCAGTGTCTCGAGCTCCTACAATGAGCAGTTCTTC	CASVSSSYNEQFF
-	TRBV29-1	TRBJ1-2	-	TGCAGCGTTGGAGGGCGGACTCTAAACTATGGCTACACCTTC	CSVGGRTLNYGYTF
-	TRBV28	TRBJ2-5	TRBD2	TGTGCCAGCCAGGGTAGCGGGGGGCCTCAAGAGACCCAGTACTTC	CASQGSGGPQETQYF
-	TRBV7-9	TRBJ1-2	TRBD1	TGTGCCAGCAGCTGGGGGACAGGGAACGGTGGCTACACCTTC	CASSWGTGNGGYTF
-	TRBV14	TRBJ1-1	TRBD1	TGTGCCAGCAGCCAGCGCGGGACAGCTGAAGCTTTCTTT	CASSQRGTAEAFF
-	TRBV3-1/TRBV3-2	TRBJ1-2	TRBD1	TGTGCCAGCAGCCAAGGGACAGGGAGTAACTATGGCTACACCTTC	CASSQGTGSNYGYTF
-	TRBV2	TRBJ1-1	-	TGTGCCAGCGGGGGGGTGTTGATGAACACTGAAGCTTTCTTT	CASGGVLMNTEAFF
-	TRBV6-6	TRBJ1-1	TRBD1	TGTGCCAGCAGTTCGAACAGGGGGAACACTGAAGCTTTCTTT	CASSSNRGNTEAFF
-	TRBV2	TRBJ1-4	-	TGTGCCAGCAAACGACAGCTTAATGAAAAACTGTTTTTT	CASKRQLNEKLFF
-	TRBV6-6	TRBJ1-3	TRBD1	TGTGCCAGCGGGAGACAGGGGGAACGGAGAAACACCATATATTTT	CASGRQGERRNTIYF
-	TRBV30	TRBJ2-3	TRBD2	TGTGCCTGGAGTGCTTCGACTAGCGGGAGCACAGATACGCAGTATTTT	CAWSASTSGSTDTQYF
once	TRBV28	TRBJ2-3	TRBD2	TGTGCCAGCAGTTTAGCAGCTAGCGGGTTCGCAGATACGCAGTATTTT	CASSLAASGFADTQYF
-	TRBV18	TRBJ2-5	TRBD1	TGTGCCAGCTCCGGACAGGGCCAAGAGACCCAGTACTTC	CASSGQGQETQYF
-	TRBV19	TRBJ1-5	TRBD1	TGTGCCGGGGGTTGGACAGGGGGTAATCAGCCCCAGCATTTT	CAGGWTGGNQPQHF
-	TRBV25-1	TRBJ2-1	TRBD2	TGTGCCAGCAGTGCTTTAGCGGGGGCGCACAATGAGCAGTTCTTC	CASSALAGAHNEQFF
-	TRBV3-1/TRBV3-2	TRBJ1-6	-	TGTGCCAGCAGCCAAGATCACAGCCTGGCACCCCTCCACTTT	CASSQDHSLAPLHF
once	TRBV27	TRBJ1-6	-	TGTGCCAGCAGTTTTCCCTTCTCACCCCTCCACTTT	CASSFPFSPLHF